These 31 T cell receptor beta chains were all obtained from the same sample, sequenced in a study of T cell responses to AZD1222 COVID-19 vaccine. Profiling relied on immunoSEQ multiplex PCR, and the TCRdb table lists in-frame clones only, not all of them. This table has 250,000 to 300,000 clones, approximately 94% appearing once. This specimen consisted of peripheral blood, obtained 28 days after the second AZD1222 dose. The receptor source for this set is an adult who received the AZD1222 COVID-19 vaccine.

The chain uses TRBV30 and TRBJ2-5; either TRBD1 or TRBD2 may supply D (5 bases each). Trimming stripped 3 bases from V and 7 bases from J, with 24 bases between. The CDR3 sequence is 16 residues long. Germline V gene lookup returns CDR1 GTSNPN and CDR2 SVGIG (reference sequence). The CDR3 loop is CAWSPTGTLLGWTQYF. CDR3 coding DNA: TGTGCCTGGAGCCCAACCGGGACCCTCCTGGGGTGGACCCAGTACTTC.

The V call is TRBV12-3 or TRBV12-4, the J call TRBJ1-6; D perhaps matches TRBD1 (6 bases). CDR3 length equals 12 residues. The V and J ends lost 1 base and 15 bases respectively, with 10 bases between them. This CDR3 reads CASSLGGGLLHF. The CDR3 DNA follows: TGTGCCAGCAGTTTAGGGGGGGGCCTCCTCCACTTT.

This clone was found once. This rearrangement joins TRBV9 to TRBJ2-2; D remains ambiguous. With 4 bases removed from V and 6 bases from J, the gap between germline ends came to 10 bases. CDR1 is SGDLS and CDR2 is YYNGEE in the germline V gene. The CDR3 consists of 13 residues. The CDR3 DNA sequence: TGTGCCAGCAGCCCGACGTTGGCCGGGGAGCTGTTTTTT. Translated: CASSPTLAGELFF.

The J gene is TRBJ1-2, the V gene TRBV12-3 or TRBV12-4; perhaps TRBD1 as D (6 bases). The length of the CDR3 is 13 residues. V lost 5 bases and J 4 bases, leaving 11 bases between the germline ends. CDR3 in DNA: TGTGCCAGCAGTCCGCAGGGGCCCTATGGCTACACCTTC. It translates to CASSPQGPYGYTF.

The sample holds one count of this clone. The chain recombines TRBV15 with TRBJ2-4, with D perhaps TRBD2 (6 bases). Trimming took off 1 base at V and 8 bases at J, with 15 bases between the two ends. In germline, CDR1 is LNHNV, CDR2 YYDKDF (reference sequence). CDR3 size: 15 residues. This CDR3 is CATSRVTGGVDIQYF. For the CDR3, the DNA is TGTGCCACCAGCAGAGTTACGGGCGGGGTGGACATTCAGTACTTC.

V usage is TRBV7-2 and J usage is TRBJ2-5, with 7 bases identical to TRBD1. The trim removed 4 bases at V and 4 bases at J, leaving 3 bases unmatched. The CDR3 spans 13 residues. Germline V CDR1 and CDR2: SGHTA, FQGNSA. CDR3 nucleotides: TGTGCCAGCAGCTCGACAGGGACAGAGACCCAGTACTTC. Protein sequence: CASSSTGTETQYF.

The chain joins TRBV7-2 to TRBJ2-7; 9 bases align to TRBD1. The V gene's germline CDR1 is SGHTA and CDR2 FQGNSA. V shed 5 bases, J shed 3 bases, and the junction held 5 bases outside the gene matches. CDR3 length: 14 residues. DNA of the CDR3: TGTGCCAGCAGCCGTCCGGGACAGGGCTACGAGCAGTACTTC. As protein: CASSRPGQGYEQYF.

The chain links TRBV28 to TRBJ2-1; maybe TRBD2 (6 bases). CDR1 MDHEN and CDR2 SYDVKM come from the germline V gene. CDR3 length equals 12 residues. V was trimmed by 4 bases and J by 12 bases, leaving 13 bases between them. CDR3 sequence reads: CASSWRGGRQFF. CDR3 coding DNA: TGTGCCAGCAGTTGGAGGGGTGGAAGGCAGTTCTTC.

The chain couples TRBV5-1 to TRBJ1-3, with D tentatively TRBD1 (5 bases). The CDR3 has 15 amino acids. Trimming cost V 4 bases and J 0 bases, with 11 bases left between them. Germline CDR1 SGHRS, CDR2 YFSETQ. The DNA of the CDR3 is TGCGCCAGCAGCAGGGACGGGTTCTCTGGAAACACCATATATTTT. The encoded protein is CASSRDGFSGNTIYF.

This clone was detected a few times. This chain links TRBV5-1 with TRBJ1-4; 12 nucleotides align to TRBD1. The CDR3 runs to 17 residues. Germline V CDR1 and CDR2: SGHRS, YFSETQ. J was trimmed by 4 bases and V by 5 bases; bases with no gene match: 9. CDR3 protein: CASSSRDRGPYNEKLFF. For the CDR3, the DNA is TGCGCCAGCAGTTCCCGGGACAGGGGGCCCTATAATGAAAAACTGTTTTTT.

The rearrangement uses TRBV9 and TRBJ2-5; 10 bases are shared with TRBD1. V shed 6 bases, J shed 4 bases, and the junction held 6 bases outside the gene matches. The CDR3 has 14 residues. Per the germline V gene, CDR1 is SGDLS and CDR2 is YYNGEE. The CDR3 nucleotides are TGTGCCAGCAACCTAGGACAGGGGGGAGAGACCCAGTACTTC. Protein sequence: CASNLGQGGETQYF.

This chain joins TRBV7-9 and TRBJ2-1; the D gene is possibly TRBD2 (5 bases). V was pared by 4 bases and J by 0 bases, with 16 bases between. Germline lookup yields CDR1 SEHNR and CDR2 FQNEAQ (reference sequence). This CDR3 region has 17 residues. The CDR3 reads CASSSTVGLSSYNEQFF. CDR3 nucleotide sequence: TGTGCCAGCAGCTCTACGGTTGGACTGAGCTCCTACAATGAGCAGTTCTTC.

The chain couples TRBV5-1 to TRBJ1-2; D unclear. From germline, CDR1 is SGHRS and CDR2 YFSETQ. V was clipped by 0 bases and J by 7 bases, with 10 bases between them. This CDR3 is 13 amino acids long. This chain's CDR3 is CASSLVAGGGYTF. DNA of the CDR3: TGCGCCAGCAGCTTGGTGGCAGGAGGTGGCTACACCTTC. The whole variable domain, remainder taken from reference TRBV5-1 and TRBJ1-2, is KAGVTQTPRYLIKTRGQQVTLSCSPISGHRSVSWYQQTPGQGLQFLFEYFSETQRNKGNFPGRFSGRQFSNSRSEMNVSTLELGDSALYLCASSLVAGGGYTFGSGTRLTVV.

The chain links TRBV5-1 to TRBJ2-3; 13 positions agree with TRBD2. Germline assignment: CDR1 SGHRS and CDR2 YFSETQ. The junction had 5 bases not matched to a gene; V was cut back by 4 bases and J by 0 bases. The CDR3 loop spans 17 amino acids. The CDR3 here is CASSRTSGGDSTDTQYF. The DNA for the CDR3 is TGCGCCAGCAGCCGGACTAGCGGGGGAGACAGCACAGATACGCAGTATTTT.

A remark on this clone: The sample contains more than one DNA sequence encoding this CDR3. The rearrangement links TRBV3-1 (or the pseudogene TRBV3-2) to TRBJ2-7; D ambiguous. This CDR3 spans 12 amino acids. Trimming shortened V by 4 bases and J by 0 bases, and 4 bases separated the two germline ends. Germline CDR1 and CDR2: LGHDT and YNNKEL (reference sequence). CDR3 amino acids: CASSPSSYEQYF. The CDR3 DNA follows: TGTGCCAGCAGCCCCAGCTCCTACGAGCAGTACTTC.

This sequence joins TRBV19 and TRBJ2-7; 11 bases align to TRBD1. The germline V gene has CDR1 LNHDA and CDR2 SQIVND (reference sequence). V lost 4 bases to trimming and J lost 7 bases; unmatched junction nucleotides: 6. CDR3 length: 14 residues. In DNA form, the CDR3 reads TGTGCCAGTAGTACCACCGGGACAGGGGGGGAGCAGTACTTC. It is translated as CASSTTGTGGEQYF.

In nucleotides, the CDR3 is TGCGCCAGCAGCCCCGGGACAGGGTATCAGCAGTACTTC. The encoded protein is CASSPGTGYQQYF. This rearrangement joins TRBV10-1 to TRBJ2-7; 9 nucleotides agree with TRBD1. The V gene's germline CDR1 is WNHNN and CDR2 SYGVQD (reference sequence). CDR3 size: 13 residues. J was trimmed by 8 bases and V by 6 bases; bases with no gene match: 8.

The genes are TRBV5-6 and TRBJ1-1; TRBD1 matches 7 bases. The V gene's germline CDR1 is SGHDT and CDR2 YYEEEE. The V and J ends lost 4 bases and 2 bases, in that order; junction bases with no gene match: 5. The CDR3 runs to 14 residues. The CDR3, as DNA: TGTGCCAGCAGCGCCGGGACAGTCAACACTGAAGCTTTCTTT. Translation gives CASSAGTVNTEAFF.

The chain joins TRBV28 to TRBJ1-2; 7 bases agree with TRBD1. This CDR3 comprises 16 residues. V trimming: 4 bases; J trimming: 3 bases; junction bases outside the gene matches: 11. Germline assignment: CDR1 MDHEN and CDR2 SYDVKM. This CDR3 is CASSSPGSGTDYGYTF. The CDR3, as DNA: TGTGCCAGCAGTTCTCCTGGGTCCGGGACAGACTATGGCTACACCTTC.

J is TRBJ2-2 and V is TRBV24-1, with D uncertain. The CDR3 consists of 14 residues. V was cut by 1 base and J by 1 base, with 3 bases left in between. CDR1 and CDR2 from the germline V gene are KGHDR and SFDVKD. The CDR3 sequence: CATSDLENTGELFF. For the CDR3, the DNA is TGTGCCACCAGTGATTTAGAGAACACCGGGGAGCTGTTTTTT.

The J gene is TRBJ2-2, the V gene TRBV7-2, with D hard to call. Germline V lookup: CDR1 SGHTA, CDR2 FQGNSA. Trimming stripped 6 bases from V and 1 base from J, with 9 bases between. The CDR3 consists of 14 residues. This CDR3 is CASSSDWNTGELFF. CDR3 nucleotides: TGTGCCAGCAGTTCTGACTGGAACACCGGGGAGCTGTTTTTT. The entire variable domain, with the rest obtained from reference TRBV7-2 and TRBJ2-2, is as follows: GAGVSQSPSNKVTEKGKDVELRCDPISGHTALYWYRQSLGQGLEFLIYFQGNSAPDKSGLPSDRFSAERTGGSVSTLTIQRTQQEDSAVYLCASSSDWNTGELFFGEGSRLTVL.

V usage is TRBV18 and J usage is TRBJ2-7; 7 positions match TRBD1. Germline trimming cut 6 bases from V and 7 bases from J; bases unmatched to any gene: 6. This CDR3 comprises 12 residues. Germline assignment: CDR1 KGHSH and CDR2 LQKENI. In DNA form, the CDR3 reads TGTGCCAGCTCCTTCGACAGGGAAGAGCAGTACTTC. Translating gives CASSFDREEQYF. The variable domain in full, completed from reference TRBV18 and TRBJ2-7, reads NAGVMQNPRHLVRRRGQEARLRCSPMKGHSHVYWYRQLPEEGLKFMVYLQKENIIDESGMPKERFSAEFPKEGPSILRIQQVVRGDSAAYFCASSFDREEQYFGPGTRLTVT.

The chain couples TRBV19 to TRBJ2-3; TRBD2 agrees at 11 bases. CDR1 is LNHDA and CDR2 is SQIVND in the germline V gene (reference sequence). CDR3 length: 13 residues. Unmatched junction bases numbered 6, after V lost 10 bases and J lost 6 bases. The CDR3 DNA reads as TGTGCCACCTTAGCGGGAGGGCCGGATACGCAGTATTTT. It yields the protein CATLAGGPDTQYF. Combining the CDR3 with reference TRBV19 and TRBJ2-3 gives the whole variable domain DGGITQSPKYLFRKEGQNVTLSCEQNLNHDAMYWYRQDPGQGLRLIYYSQIVNDFQKGDIAEGYSVSREKKESFPLTVTSAQKNPTAFYLCATLAGGPDTQYFGPGTRLTVL.

This chain uses TRBV2 with TRBJ2-7, with 8 bases that match TRBD1. The V and J ends lost 5 bases and 5 bases, in that order; junction bases with no gene match: 5. This CDR3 has 13 amino acids. Germline CDR1 SNHLY, CDR2 FYNNEI. The CDR3 DNA is TGTGCCAGCAGTCAGGACAGGGTCGACGAGCAGTACTTC. Translating gives CASSQDRVDEQYF.

The chain joins TRBV25-1 to TRBJ2-7; D call uncertain. This CDR3 has 11 amino acids. CDR1 is MGHDK, CDR2 SYGVNS, per germline. Trimming took 6 bases from V and 3 from J, leaving 6 bases between them. The CDR3 loop is CASRKNYEQYF. The CDR3 DNA follows: TGTGCCAGCAGAAAAAACTACGAGCAGTACTTC.

The genes are TRBV7-2 and TRBJ2-7; D gene unclear. The CDR3 runs 15 residues. From germline, CDR1 is SGHTA and CDR2 FQGNSA. Trimming took off 1 base at V and 2 bases at J, with 12 bases between the two ends. The DNA for the CDR3 is TGTGCCAGCAGCTTAGGCTCGTCACTTGCCTACGAGCAGTACTTC. It yields the protein CASSLGSSLAYEQYF.

V is TRBV3-1 (or the pseudogene TRBV3-2) and J is TRBJ2-1, with 14 bases that match TRBD2. The germline V gene has CDR1 LGHDT and CDR2 YNNKEL (reference sequence). V gave up 4 bases and J gave up 8 bases; unmatched junction bases: 13. The CDR3 totals 18 residues. In DNA form, the CDR3 reads TGTGCCAGCAGCCTCTTACCCGCCGGGACTAGCGGGGGCGATGAGCAGTTCTTC. Encoded protein: CASSLLPAGTSGGDEQFF.

The V gene is TRBV19, the J gene TRBJ2-3, with 12 positions matching TRBD2. V gave up 4 bases and J gave up 3 bases; unmatched junction bases: 5. CDR3 length equals 16 residues. Per germline, CDR1 LNHDA and CDR2 SQIVND (reference sequence). The CDR3 bases are TGTGCCAGTAGTACTGGACTAGCGGGGATAACAGATACGCAGTATTTT. The encoded protein is CASSTGLAGITDTQYF.

The V call is TRBV5-1, the J call TRBJ2-5; a weak D match, TRBD1 (6 bases). CDR1 SGHRS and CDR2 YFSETQ come from the germline V gene. This CDR3 has 15 residues. Trimming pared 1 base from V and 4 bases from J, leaving 14 bases between. The CDR3 loop reads CASSLYSSRGETQYF. The CDR3 nucleotides read TGCGCCAGCAGCTTGTATTCTAGCAGGGGAGAGACCCAGTACTTC.

The chain is built from TRBV6-5 and TRBJ1-5; the D is unclear. Germline V CDR1 and CDR2: MNHEY, SVGAGI. V shed 0 bases and J shed 0 bases, with 6 bases lying between them. There are 15 residues in the CDR3. CDR3 nucleotide sequence: TGTGCCAGCAGTTACTCGTCAGGTAGCAATCAGCCCCAGCATTTT. It translates to CASSYSSGSNQPQHF.

The gene calls are TRBV2 and TRBJ2-7; the D is unclear. This CDR3 comprises 11 residues. Trimming left V 6 bases short and J 6 bases short, with 9 bases between. Germline CDR1 reads SNHLY; CDR2 reads FYNNEI. Here the CDR3 reads CASSALGEQYF. The CDR3 DNA is TGTGCCAGCAGCGCCTTGGGCGAGCAGTACTTC.